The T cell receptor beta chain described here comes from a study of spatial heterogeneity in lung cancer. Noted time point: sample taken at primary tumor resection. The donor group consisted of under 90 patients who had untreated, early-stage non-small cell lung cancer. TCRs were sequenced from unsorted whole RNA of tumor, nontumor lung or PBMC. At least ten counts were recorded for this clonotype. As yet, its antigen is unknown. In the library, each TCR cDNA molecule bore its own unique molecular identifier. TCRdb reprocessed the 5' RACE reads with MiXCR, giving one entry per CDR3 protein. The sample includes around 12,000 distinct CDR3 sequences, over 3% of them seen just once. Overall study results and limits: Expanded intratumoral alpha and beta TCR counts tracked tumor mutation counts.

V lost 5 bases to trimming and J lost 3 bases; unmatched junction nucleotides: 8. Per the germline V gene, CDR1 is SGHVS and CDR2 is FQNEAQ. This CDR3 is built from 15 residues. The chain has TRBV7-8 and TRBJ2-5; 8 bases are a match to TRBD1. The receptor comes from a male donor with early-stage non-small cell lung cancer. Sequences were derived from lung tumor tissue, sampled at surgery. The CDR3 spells CASSGRDRNKETQYF. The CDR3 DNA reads TGTGCCAGCAGCGGCCGGGACAGGAATAAAGAGACCCAGTACTTC.